Below, 31 T cell receptor beta chains from the same sample are listed, as sequenced in a study of blood T cell repertoires in COVID-19. Clones were sequenced by immunoSEQ multiplex PCR, and TCRdb holds only the in-frame ones, with some missing. Among just over 300,000 clones listed, roughly nine tenths were seen once. Sequenced material: peripheral blood. These receptors all stem from a man between 18 and 29 years old with active or convalescent COVID-19.

The chain carries TRBV13 and TRBJ1-2; no clear D gene. This CDR3 spans 15 amino acids. Trimming left V 3 bases short and J 2 bases short, with 13 bases between. Germline V CDR1 and CDR2: PRHDT, FYEKMQ (reference sequence). CDR3 protein: CASSFDPGSNYGYTF. CDR3 coding DNA: TGTGCCAGCAGCTTCGATCCGGGGTCCAACTATGGCTACACCTTC. Supplemented by reference TRBV13 and TRBJ1-2, the full variable domain reads AAGVIQSPRHLIKEKRETATLKCYPIPRHDTVYWYQQGPGQDPQFLISFYEKMQSDKGSIPDRFSAQQFSDYHSELNMSSLELGDSALYFCASSFDPGSNYGYTFGSGTRLTVV.

The V gene is TRBV20-1, the J gene TRBJ2-1; 8 bases fit TRBD1. The trim removed 3 bases at V and 0 bases at J, leaving 7 bases unmatched. The CDR3 is made up of 16 amino acids. Germline V gene lookup returns CDR1 DFQATT and CDR2 SNEGSKA (reference sequence). The CDR3 DNA follows: TGCAGTGCTAGTCCTCCGGACAGGGTCTCCTACAATGAGCAGTTCTTC. Translating it yields CSASPPDRVSYNEQFF.

This clone was seen only once. This chain joins TRBV27 and TRBJ1-1, with D unresolved. V lost 7 bases and J lost 0, with 15 bases in between. The CDR3 has 15 residues. Germline CDR1 and CDR2: MNHEY and SMNVEV (reference sequence). The CDR3: CASNPLTPLNTEAFF. CDR3 bases: TGTGCCAGCAATCCCCTAACCCCTTTGAACACTGAAGCTTTCTTT.

V gene TRBV28 combines with J gene TRBJ2-7, with D perhaps TRBD1 (6 bases). CDR1 MDHEN and CDR2 SYDVKM come from the germline V gene. The ends were cut back, 5 bases at V and 1 base at J, with 18 bases in the middle. The CDR3 covers 16 residues. The CDR3: CASSLRGSGISYEQYF. In DNA form, the CDR3 reads TGTGCCAGCAGTCTCAGGGGTTCAGGGATTTCCTACGAGCAGTACTTC.

The V call is TRBV18, the J call TRBJ1-2; 9 bases agree with TRBD1. The CDR3 runs to 15 residues. Germline values: CDR1 KGHSH, CDR2 LQKENI. With 2 bases clipped from V and 3 bases from J, the junction kept 4 bases outside the gene matches. CDR3 bases: TGTGCCAGCTCACCAGGACAGGGGTCGGACTATGGCTACACCTTC. Translation: CASSPGQGSDYGYTF.

This clone was seen a handful of times. The rearrangement links TRBV14 to TRBJ1-1, with D perhaps TRBD1 (6 bases). The germline V gene has CDR1 SGHDN and CDR2 FVKESK. This CDR3 comprises 12 residues. Trimming cost V 5 bases and J 5 bases, with 9 bases left between them. The CDR3 loop is CASSVQGTEAFF. In DNA, the CDR3 is TGTGCCAGCAGCGTACAGGGTACTGAAGCTTTCTTT.

The rearrangement joins TRBV6-1 to TRBJ1-5; D possibly corresponds to TRBD1 (5 bases). There are 13 residues in the CDR3. Germline V CDR1 and CDR2: MNHNS, SASEGT. Trimming shortened V by 2 bases and J by 6 bases, and 8 bases separated the two germline ends. CDR3 nucleotides: TGTGCCAGCAGTGAACAGGGTGGTCAGCCCCAGCATTTT. The encoded protein is CASSEQGGQPQHF.

V is TRBV28 and J is TRBJ2-7; maybe TRBD1 (6 bases). CDR1 and CDR2 from the germline V gene are MDHEN and SYDVKM. CDR3 length: 15 residues. Between the trimmed V and J ends, which lost 5 bases and 1 base, there was a span of 15 bases. The CDR3 DNA follows: TGTGCCAGCAGTGGACGGGACACGAAGTCCTACGAGCAGTACTTC. It specifies CASSGRDTKSYEQYF.

The gene calls are TRBV4-2 and TRBJ2-7, with D perhaps matching TRBD2 (6 bases). V lost 2 bases to trimming and J lost 2 bases, with 16 bases between them. This CDR3 has 16 amino acids. The V gene's germline CDR1 is LGHNA and CDR2 YNFKEQ. CDR3 in amino acids: CASSQSVARGTYEQYF. CDR3 nucleotides: TGTGCCAGCAGCCAATCGGTAGCTCGGGGGACCTACGAGCAGTACTTC.

The chain employs TRBV5-4 and TRBJ2-3; TRBD2 agrees at 9 bases. With 0 bases clipped from V and 0 bases from J, the junction kept 8 bases outside the gene matches. The CDR3 loop spans 18 amino acids. Germline lookup yields CDR1 SGHNT and CDR2 YYREEE (reference sequence). The CDR3: CASSLVSGGPASTDTQYF. The CDR3 DNA reads as TGTGCCAGCAGCTTGGTTAGCGGGGGCCCAGCTAGCACAGATACGCAGTATTTT.

The V and J genes are TRBV11-2 and TRBJ2-7; D gene uncertain. V lost 1 base, J lost 2 bases, and 6 bases lay in between. In germline, CDR1 is SGHAT, CDR2 FQNNGV. This CDR3 has 13 amino acids. The CDR3, as DNA: TGTGCCAGCAGCTTAGTAGAGGCCTACGAGCAGTACTTC. Protein product: CASSLVEAYEQYF.

V and J are TRBV19 and TRBJ1-6; D may be TRBD1 (5 bases). Germline CDR1 LNHDA, CDR2 SQIVND (reference sequence). The V and J ends lost 1 base and 9 bases respectively, with 13 bases between them. The CDR3 totals 15 residues. CDR3 amino acids: CASSIVGQSVSPLHF. CDR3 nucleotide sequence: TGTGCCAGTAGTATAGTAGGACAATCGGTTTCACCCCTCCACTTT.

The V call is TRBV7-9, the J call TRBJ2-5, with 12 bases lining up with TRBD2. CDR1 SEHNR and CDR2 FQNEAQ come from the germline V gene (reference sequence). There are 16 residues in the CDR3. J lost 1 base, V lost 3 bases, and 3 bases had no gene match. The CDR3 DNA follows: TGTGCCAGCAGCTTCGGACTAGCGGGGATCCAAGAGACCCAGTACTTC. Its translation is CASSFGLAGIQETQYF.

V gene TRBV11-2 combines with J gene TRBJ1-3, with D possibly being TRBD1 (5 bases). Germline CDR1 and CDR2: SGHAT and FQNNGV. V was pared by 4 bases and J by 4 bases, with 17 bases between. The CDR3 totals 16 residues. The CDR3 nucleotides are TGTGCCAGCAGCTCAACCATTTCAGGGTTGGGAAACACCATATATTTT. This encodes CASSSTISGLGNTIYF.

The genes are TRBV19 and TRBJ2-3; 7 nucleotides agree with TRBD2. V lost 5 bases, J lost 6 bases, and 11 bases stayed unmatched. The CDR3 is 15 amino acids. Germline CDR1 and CDR2: LNHDA and SQIVND (reference sequence). The CDR3 region is CASSPSAGRRDTQYF. In DNA, the CDR3 is TGTGCCAGTAGTCCTTCAGCGGGAAGGCGGGATACGCAGTATTTT.

This clone was detected only once. The chain is built from TRBV5-4 and TRBJ1-1; TRBD1 matches at 9 bases. The CDR3 totals 13 residues. Per germline, CDR1 SGHNT and CDR2 YYREEE (reference sequence). The V and J ends lost 4 bases and 9 bases, in that order; junction bases with no gene match: 7. The CDR3 loop is CASSTWGQGQAFF. The CDR3 DNA follows: TGTGCCAGCAGCACCTGGGGACAGGGCCAAGCTTTCTTT. Complete variable domain (other parts from reference TRBV5-4 and TRBJ1-1): ETGVTQSPTHLIKTRGQQVTLRCSSQSGHNTVSWYQQALGQGPQFIFQYYREEENGRGNFPPRFSGLQFPNYSSELNVNALELDDSALYLCASSTWGQGQAFFGQGTRLTVV.

A single count supports this clone. The chain carries TRBV5-1 and TRBJ2-3; D is unclear. The CDR3 spans 19 residues. Trimming cost V 0 bases and J 7 bases, with 27 bases left between them. Germline V lookup: CDR1 SGHRS, CDR2 YFSETQ. The CDR3 sequence: CASSLGTVVQSVNSYTQYF. The CDR3 DNA follows: TGCGCCAGCAGCTTGGGAACGGTGGTACAGAGTGTGAATTCATATACGCAGTATTTT.

The rearrangement uses TRBV28 and TRBJ2-1; 7 nucleotides align to TRBD2. This CDR3 is 15 amino acids long. In germline, CDR1 is MDHEN, CDR2 SYDVKM. V was pared by 6 bases and J by 0 bases, with 5 bases of the junction left unmatched. CDR3 protein: CASRVAGSSYNEQFF. CDR3 bases: TGTGCCAGCAGGGTAGCGGGTAGCTCCTACAATGAGCAGTTCTTC.

The chain joins TRBV7-6 to TRBJ2-2; 11 bases are shared with TRBD2. The CDR3 is 16 amino acids. Germline CDR1 and CDR2: SGHVS and FNYEAQ. J was trimmed by 4 bases and V by 5 bases; bases with no gene match: 6. This chain's CDR3 is CASSLVAGGTTGELFF. The CDR3 DNA follows: TGTGCCAGCAGCCTGGTAGCGGGGGGGACCACCGGGGAGCTGTTTTTT.

This chain links TRBV20-1 with TRBJ2-7; 11 bases are a match to TRBD2. J lost 3 bases, V lost 3 bases, and 10 bases had no gene match. This CDR3 is 16 amino acids long. Germline V CDR1 and CDR2: DFQATT, SNEGSKA (reference sequence). CDR3 loop: CSASFRTGTSGYEQYF. CDR3 DNA: TGCAGTGCTAGTTTCCGAACCGGGACTAGCGGCTACGAGCAGTACTTC.

Written as DNA, the CDR3 is TGCAGCGCTGGGTCGCCGGGGACAGACTATGGCTACACCTTC. Amino acid sequence: CSAGSPGTDYGYTF. The rearrangement joins TRBV29-1 to TRBJ1-2; TRBD1 agrees at 7 bases. Unmatched junction bases numbered 11, after V lost 7 bases and J lost 3 bases. CDR3 size: 14 residues. From germline, CDR1 is SQVTM and CDR2 ANQGSEA.

V usage is TRBV6-5 and J usage is TRBJ2-1, with a weak D call TRBD2 (6 bases). Looked up from germline, CDR1 is MNHEY and CDR2 is SVGAGI. The CDR3 has 11 residues. Trimming shortened V by 5 bases and J by 10 bases, and 9 bases separated the two germline ends. Here the CDR3 reads CASSLSGEQFF. Here the CDR3 DNA reads TGTGCCAGCAGTCTTAGCGGCGAGCAGTTCTTC.

This sequence joins TRBV7-9 and TRBJ2-7, with 7 bases that match TRBD1. The CDR3 loop spans 14 amino acids. Germline assignment: CDR1 SEHNR and CDR2 FQNEAQ (reference sequence). Losses at the gene ends were 5 bases for V and 2 bases for J; bases not matched to a gene: 6. The CDR3 DNA is TGTGCCAGCAGCCCGACAGGGCAGCCCTACGAGCAGTACTTC. It specifies CASSPTGQPYEQYF. Full variable domain (remainder filled in from reference TRBV7-9 and TRBJ2-7): DTGVSQNPRHKITKRGQNVTFRCDPISEHNRLYWYRQTLGQGPEFLTYFQNEAQLEKSRLLSDRFSAERPKGSFSTLEIQRTEQGDSAMYLCASSPTGQPYEQYFGPGTRLTVT.

The chain combines TRBV5-6 with TRBJ1-5; 8 positions agree with TRBD1. The CDR3 is 15 amino acids. Germline CDR1 reads SGHDT; CDR2 reads YYEEEE. V was pared by 3 bases and J by 5 bases, with 7 bases of the junction left unmatched. CDR3 coding DNA: TGTGCCAGCAGCTCGGGACAGGCGGGGTATCAGCCCCAGCATTTT. Its translation: CASSSGQAGYQPQHF.

The rearrangement links TRBV19 to TRBJ2-3, with TRBD2 as a possible D gene (6 bases). Per germline, CDR1 LNHDA and CDR2 SQIVND (reference sequence). Deletions cut 7 bases from V and 2 bases from J, with 16 bases between. The CDR3 covers 15 residues. CDR3 nucleotide sequence: TGTGCCAGTACCCCCCGAGGACTATTCACAGATACGCAGTATTTT. Its protein is CASTPRGLFTDTQYF.

This clone was counted once. This chain connects TRBV5-1 to TRBJ1-2; 7 nucleotides match TRBD1. This CDR3 region has 14 residues. V dropped 3 bases and J dropped 3; count of bases not matched to a gene: 5. From germline, CDR1 is SGHRS and CDR2 YFSETQ. The CDR3 protein is CASSSRQGDYGYTF. Written as DNA, the CDR3 is TGCGCCAGCAGCTCGAGACAGGGTGACTATGGCTACACCTTC. The whole variable domain, filled in from reference TRBV5-1 and TRBJ1-2, reads KAGVTQTPRYLIKTRGQQVTLSCSPISGHRSVSWYQQTPGQGLQFLFEYFSETQRNKGNFPGRFSGRQFSNSRSEMNVSTLELGDSALYLCASSSRQGDYGYTFGSGTRLTVV.

The chain carries TRBV5-1 and TRBJ2-7; 8 nucleotides match TRBD2. This CDR3 contains 15 residues. The junction had 4 bases not matched to a gene; V was cut back by 2 bases and J by 0 bases. Per the germline V gene, CDR1 is SGHRS and CDR2 is YFSETQ. CDR3 nucleotide sequence: TGCGCCAGCAGCTTCGGACTAGCAGGCTCCTACGAGCAGTACTTC. As protein: CASSFGLAGSYEQYF.

The chain is built from TRBV14 and TRBJ1-5, with D possibly matching TRBD1 (6 bases). Germline CDR1 reads SGHDN; CDR2 reads FVKESK. The CDR3 contains 15 residues. Trimming shortened V by 7 bases and J by 1 base, and 14 bases separated the two germline ends. The CDR3 spells CASTQAGESNQPQHF. The CDR3 DNA reads TGTGCCAGCACCCAGGCAGGGGAGAGCAATCAGCCCCAGCATTTT.

The gene calls are TRBV12-3 or TRBV12-4 and TRBJ2-7, with no clear D. The CDR3 contains 11 residues. Trimming took 1 base from V and 6 from J, leaving 4 bases between them. CDR3: CASSLGSEQYF. The CDR3 DNA reads TGTGCCAGCAGTTTAGGTAGCGAGCAGTACTTC.

This chain joins TRBV2 and TRBJ1-3; D is possibly TRBD1 (6 bases). This CDR3 is 11 amino acids long. Germline V gene sequence: CDR1 SNHLY, CDR2 FYNNEI. With 8 bases removed from V and 8 bases from J, the gap between germline ends came to 10 bases. Written as DNA, the CDR3 is TGTGCCAGCGGGAACAGGGACACCATATATTTT. Amino acid sequence: CASGNRDTIYF.

This chain uses TRBV6-5 with TRBJ2-2; TRBD1 agrees at 9 bases. The CDR3 is 16 residues long. Germline V gene sequence: CDR1 MNHEY, CDR2 SVGAGI. V shed 3 bases and J 6 bases; nucleotides not matched to a gene: 8. CDR3 residues: CASSYQDRGLSGELFF. Written as DNA, the CDR3 is TGTGCCAGCAGTTATCAGGACAGGGGATTGTCCGGGGAGCTGTTTTTT.